This record looks at one T cell receptor beta chain sequence and its context. Its cognate antigen is unknown. This specimen belongs to a study of type 1 regulatory T cells. As for the study in general: An in vitro protocol generated T-allo10, a Tr1-enriched, alloantigen-specific CD4 T cell product.

TCRdb passed the reads through MiXCR, listing each CDR3 protein once. The sample has about 71,000 distinct CDR3 sequences; roughly 20% are singletons. Per the germline V gene, CDR1 is MNHEY and CDR2 is SVGEGT. Trimming removed 7 bases from V and 3 bases from J, with 13 bases in between. CDR3 length equals 13 residues. Broader study findings: Tr1 cells had a more restricted TCR repertoire than non-Tr1 cells.

Sequenced material: cultured type 1 regulatory T (Tr1) cells, either the whole culture or a sorted fraction (not recorded which). The TCR was taken from a human donor in good health. This rearrangement joins TRBV6-2 or TRBV6-3 to TRBJ2-7; D unresolved. The CDR3, as DNA: TGTGCCAGCACGTCTAGAGTTCTCTACGAGCAGTACTTC. Its protein product is CASTSRVLYEQYF.